The rows below give T cell receptor beta chains drawn from one sample of a study of blood T cell repertoires in COVID-19. Repertoires were generated with immunoSEQ multiplex PCR, while TCRdb's copy carries only in-frame clones and drops some. The top ten hold roughly 45% of the sample, which has about 83,000 clones, over 75% seen once. Material for sequencing was peripheral blood. These receptors were obtained from a human donor in a cohort sampled during active COVID-19. CDR3s leave out the opening cysteine and the closing phenylalanine or tryptophan. The order of the fields is J gene, V gene, CDR3 protein.

j_gene: TRBJ2-1; v_gene: TRBV7-7; CDR3aa: ASSPWTSCDNEQF
j_gene: TRBJ2-7; v_gene: TRBV7-2; CDR3aa: ASSLFLAGYEQY
j_gene: TRBJ2-7; v_gene: TRBV6-1; CDR3aa: ASSVSGGAAPYEQY
j_gene: TRBJ2-2; v_gene: TRBV9; CDR3aa: ASSVRGPGQGSTGELF
j_gene: TRBJ1-1; v_gene: TRBV9; CDR3aa: ASSPEGNRNTEAF
j_gene: TRBJ1-2; v_gene: TRBV2; CDR3aa: ASWLGGVSVYGYT
j_gene: TRBJ1-1; v_gene: TRBV15; CDR3aa: AACRGQGVGEAF
j_gene: TRBJ1-1; v_gene: TRBV9; CDR3aa: ASSPRGQVNTEAF
j_gene: TRBJ1-1; v_gene: TRBV18; CDR3aa: ASAYRGFGTEAF
j_gene: TRBJ2-3; v_gene: TRBV7-3; CDR3aa: ASSLNPPGTGVRDTQY
j_gene: TRBJ2-2; v_gene: TRBV7-9; CDR3aa: ASSLSQVGELF
j_gene: TRBJ2-6; v_gene: TRBV28; CDR3aa: ASTSVVASGRASGANVLT
j_gene: TRBJ2-2; v_gene: TRBV7-2; CDR3aa: ASSLGGSTGELF
j_gene: TRBJ1-1; v_gene: TRBV27; CDR3aa: ASSLRVGTGGVTEAF
j_gene: TRBJ2-7; v_gene: TRBV20-1; CDR3aa: SAVQGNEQY
j_gene: TRBJ2-1; v_gene: TRBV5-1; CDR3aa: ASSLLTTSGGSDEQF
j_gene: TRBJ1-2; v_gene: TRBV5-4; CDR3aa: ASSRIHQDEYGYT
j_gene: TRBJ2-7; v_gene: TRBV4-3; CDR3aa: ASSQVSGRTFYEQY
j_gene: TRBJ2-1; v_gene: TRBV2; CDR3aa: ASSEAWQLFNEQF
j_gene: TRBJ1-2; v_gene: TRBV4-1; CDR3aa: ASSQSPMRTYYGYT
j_gene: TRBJ2-4; v_gene: TRBV6-1; CDR3aa: ASSEDRGSGKLAKNIQY
j_gene: TRBJ2-3; v_gene: TRBV27; CDR3aa: ASSLGQATDTQY
j_gene: TRBJ2-7; v_gene: TRBV6-5; CDR3aa: AVMADTYEQY
j_gene: TRBJ2-7; v_gene: TRBV27; CDR3aa: ASSWYRGYEQY
j_gene: TRBJ1-6; v_gene: TRBV5-4; CDR3aa: ASSQDIARDSPLH
j_gene: TRBJ2-1; v_gene: TRBV3-1/TRBV3-2; CDR3aa: ASSQVTYSGRNEQF
j_gene: TRBJ2-6; v_gene: TRBV7-2; CDR3aa: ASSFSGQDSGANVLT
j_gene: TRBJ2-2; v_gene: TRBV7-3; CDR3aa: ASSASGVDTGELF
j_gene: TRBJ2-7; v_gene: TRBV19; CDR3aa: ASSHNWGRTYEQY
j_gene: TRBJ1-2; v_gene: TRBV21-1; CDR3aa: ASPPTSCANLNYGYT
j_gene: TRBJ1-2; v_gene: TRBV3-1/TRBV3-2; CDR3aa: ASSQDWGQAGYT
j_gene: TRBJ2-2; v_gene: TRBV6-2/TRBV6-3; CDR3aa: ASSFPEGAYTGELF
j_gene: TRBJ2-5; v_gene: TRBV29-1; CDR3aa: SVRQGAGETQY
j_gene: TRBJ2-5; v_gene: TRBV18; CDR3aa: ASSRGQAGETQY
j_gene: TRBJ1-4; v_gene: TRBV4-1; CDR3aa: ASSQGGEKLF
j_gene: TRBJ1-5; v_gene: TRBV6-6; CDR3aa: ASSQGQSNQPQH
j_gene: TRBJ2-3; v_gene: TRBV5-4; CDR3aa: ASSPRDTETDTQY
j_gene: TRBJ2-7; v_gene: TRBV4-1; CDR3aa: ASSLSGGESSYEQY
j_gene: TRBJ2-2; v_gene: TRBV28; CDR3aa: ASSPPRDISNTGELF
j_gene: TRBJ2-5; v_gene: TRBV11-2; CDR3aa: ASSLGAAGGETQY
j_gene: TRBJ2-7; v_gene: TRBV9; CDR3aa: ARSPGRGGAGYEQY
j_gene: TRBJ2-3; v_gene: TRBV6-2/TRBV6-3; CDR3aa: ASSSGQSTDTQY
j_gene: TRBJ2-5; v_gene: TRBV5-1; CDR3aa: ASSWALTSGGETQY
j_gene: TRBJ1-1; v_gene: TRBV2; CDR3aa: ASSEQGSTEAF
j_gene: TRBJ2-3; v_gene: TRBV6-6; CDR3aa: ASSYSAGSTDTQY
j_gene: TRBJ1-1; v_gene: TRBV7-2; CDR3aa: ASSLPSGTEAF
j_gene: TRBJ1-3; v_gene: TRBV18; CDR3aa: ASSPNSGNTIY
j_gene: TRBJ2-5; v_gene: TRBV18; CDR3aa: ASSPLDRGETQY
j_gene: TRBJ1-1; v_gene: TRBV4-2; CDR3aa: ASSQPGNTEAF
j_gene: TRBJ2-2; v_gene: TRBV4-1; CDR3aa: ASSLGQGDTGELF
j_gene: TRBJ2-7; v_gene: TRBV6-2/TRBV6-3; CDR3aa: ASSSPGLSVYEQY
j_gene: TRBJ2-5; v_gene: TRBV19; CDR3aa: ASSKAQGTGETQY
j_gene: TRBJ2-1; v_gene: TRBV7-6; CDR3aa: ASSLAGAGYNEQF
j_gene: TRBJ1-4; v_gene: TRBV7-8; CDR3aa: ASSLGGGQEKLF
j_gene: TRBJ2-2; v_gene: TRBV15; CDR3aa: ATSRGGITGELF
j_gene: TRBJ2-7; v_gene: TRBV3-1/TRBV3-2; CDR3aa: ASSLGLAGPYEQY
j_gene: TRBJ2-7; v_gene: TRBV5-1; CDR3aa: ASSSDPASYEQY
j_gene: TRBJ1-5; v_gene: TRBV2; CDR3aa: ASSLQGTNQPQH
j_gene: TRBJ1-5; v_gene: TRBV6-4; CDR3aa: ASSDSKQINQPQH